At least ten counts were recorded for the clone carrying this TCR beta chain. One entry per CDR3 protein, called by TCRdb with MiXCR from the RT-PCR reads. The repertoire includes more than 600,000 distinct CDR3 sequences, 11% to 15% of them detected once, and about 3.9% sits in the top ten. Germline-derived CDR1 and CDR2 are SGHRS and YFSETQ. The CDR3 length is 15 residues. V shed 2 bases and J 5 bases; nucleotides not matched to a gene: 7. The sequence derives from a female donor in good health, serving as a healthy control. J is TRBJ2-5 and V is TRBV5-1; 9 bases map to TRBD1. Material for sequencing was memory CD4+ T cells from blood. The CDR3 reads CASSLQGASGETQYF. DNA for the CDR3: TGCGCCAGCAGCTTACAGGGGGCCAGCGGGGAGACCCAGTACTTC.